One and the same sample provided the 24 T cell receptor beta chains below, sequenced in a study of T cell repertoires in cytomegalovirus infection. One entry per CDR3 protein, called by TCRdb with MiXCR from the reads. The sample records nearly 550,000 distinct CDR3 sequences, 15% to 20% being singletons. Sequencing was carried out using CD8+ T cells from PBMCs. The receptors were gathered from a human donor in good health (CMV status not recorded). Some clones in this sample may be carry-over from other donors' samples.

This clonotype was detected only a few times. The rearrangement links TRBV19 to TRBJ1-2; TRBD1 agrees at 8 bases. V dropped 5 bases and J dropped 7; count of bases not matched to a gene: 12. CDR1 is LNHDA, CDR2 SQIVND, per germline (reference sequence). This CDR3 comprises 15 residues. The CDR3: CASSSWTGKGSGYTF. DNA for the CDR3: TGTGCCAGTAGTTCATGGACAGGGAAAGGCTCTGGCTACACCTTC.

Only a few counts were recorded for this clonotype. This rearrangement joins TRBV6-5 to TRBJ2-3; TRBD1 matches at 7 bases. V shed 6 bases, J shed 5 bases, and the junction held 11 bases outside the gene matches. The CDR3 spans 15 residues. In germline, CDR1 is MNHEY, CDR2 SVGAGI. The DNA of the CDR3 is TGTGCCAGCAGCCAGGACAGGCCCGAAGGAGATACGCAGTATTTT. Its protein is CASSQDRPEGDTQYF.

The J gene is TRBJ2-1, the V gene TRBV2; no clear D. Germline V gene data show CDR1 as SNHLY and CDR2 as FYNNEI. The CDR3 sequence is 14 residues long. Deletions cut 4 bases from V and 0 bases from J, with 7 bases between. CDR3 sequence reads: CASSAPGSYNEQFF. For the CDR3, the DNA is TGTGCCAGCAGTGCACCCGGCTCCTACAATGAGCAGTTCTTC.

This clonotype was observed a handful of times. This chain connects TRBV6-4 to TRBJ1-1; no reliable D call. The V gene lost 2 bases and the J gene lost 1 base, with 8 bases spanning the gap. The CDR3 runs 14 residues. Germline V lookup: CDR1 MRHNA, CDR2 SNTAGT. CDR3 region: CASSDEVPNTEAFF. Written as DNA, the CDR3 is TGTGCCAGCAGTGACGAGGTACCGAACACTGAAGCTTTCTTT.

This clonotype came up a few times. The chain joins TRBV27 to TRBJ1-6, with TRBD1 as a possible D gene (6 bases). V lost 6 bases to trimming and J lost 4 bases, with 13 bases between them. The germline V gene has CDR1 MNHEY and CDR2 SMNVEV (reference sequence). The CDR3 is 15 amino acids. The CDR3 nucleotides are TGTGCCAGCAGCGAGGGGGGGGGGTATAATTCACCCCTCCACTTT. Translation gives CASSEGGGYNSPLHF.

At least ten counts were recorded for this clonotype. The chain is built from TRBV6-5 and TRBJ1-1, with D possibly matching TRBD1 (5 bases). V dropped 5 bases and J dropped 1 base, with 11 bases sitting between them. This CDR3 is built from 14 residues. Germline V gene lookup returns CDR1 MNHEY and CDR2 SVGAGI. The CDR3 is CASSLDTPNTEAFF. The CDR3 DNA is TGTGCCAGCAGTCTGGACACCCCGAACACTGAAGCTTTCTTT.

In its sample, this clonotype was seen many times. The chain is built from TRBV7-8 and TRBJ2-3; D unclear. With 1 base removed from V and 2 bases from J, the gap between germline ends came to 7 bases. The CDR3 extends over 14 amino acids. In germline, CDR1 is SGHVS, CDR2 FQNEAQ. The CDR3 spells CASSLEAFTDTQYF. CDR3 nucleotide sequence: TGTGCCAGCAGCTTAGAGGCTTTCACAGATACGCAGTATTTT.

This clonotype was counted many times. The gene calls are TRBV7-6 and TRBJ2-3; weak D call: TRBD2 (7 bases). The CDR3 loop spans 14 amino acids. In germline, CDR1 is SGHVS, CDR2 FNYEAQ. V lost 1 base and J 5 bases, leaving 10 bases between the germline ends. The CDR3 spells CASSLGGGVDTQYF. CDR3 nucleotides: TGTGCCAGCAGCTTAGGAGGGGGGGTAGATACGCAGTATTTT. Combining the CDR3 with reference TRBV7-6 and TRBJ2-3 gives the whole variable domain GAGVSQSPRYKVTKRGQDVALRCDPISGHVSLYWYRQALGQGPEFLTYFNYEAQQDKSGLPNDRFSAERPEGSISTLTIQRTEQRDSAMYRCASSLGGGVDTQYFGPGTRLTVL.

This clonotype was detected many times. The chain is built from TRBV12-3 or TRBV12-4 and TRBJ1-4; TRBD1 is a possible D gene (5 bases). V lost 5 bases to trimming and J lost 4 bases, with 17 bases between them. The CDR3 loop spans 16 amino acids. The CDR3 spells CASSHPGGGSNEKLFF. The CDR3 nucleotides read TGTGCCAGCAGTCACCCCGGGGGGGGTAGTAATGAAAAACTGTTTTTT.

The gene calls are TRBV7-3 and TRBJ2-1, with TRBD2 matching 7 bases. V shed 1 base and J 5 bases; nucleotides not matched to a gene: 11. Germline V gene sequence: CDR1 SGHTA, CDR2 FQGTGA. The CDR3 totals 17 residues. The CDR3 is CASSLRGSSGEDNEQFF. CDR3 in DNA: TGTGCCAGCAGCTTAAGGGGATCGAGCGGGGAAGACAATGAGCAGTTCTTC.

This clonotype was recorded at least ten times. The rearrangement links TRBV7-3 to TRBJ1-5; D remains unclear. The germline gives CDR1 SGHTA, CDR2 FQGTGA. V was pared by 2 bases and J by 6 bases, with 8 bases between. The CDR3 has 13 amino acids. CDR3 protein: CASSLDSGQPQHF. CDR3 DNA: TGTGCCAGCAGCTTAGATTCCGGTCAGCCCCAGCATTTT.

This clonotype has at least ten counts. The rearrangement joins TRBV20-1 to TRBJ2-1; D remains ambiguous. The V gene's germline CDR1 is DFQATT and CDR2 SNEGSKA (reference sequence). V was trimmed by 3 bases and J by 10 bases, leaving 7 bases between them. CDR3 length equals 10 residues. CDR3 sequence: CSASGREQFF. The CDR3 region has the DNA TGCAGTGCTAGCGGTCGGGAGCAGTTCTTC.

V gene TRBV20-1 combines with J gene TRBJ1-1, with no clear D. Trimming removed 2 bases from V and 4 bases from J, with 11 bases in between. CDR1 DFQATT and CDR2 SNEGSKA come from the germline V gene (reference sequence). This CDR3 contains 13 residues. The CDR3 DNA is TGCAGTGCTAGAAACCCGGTAGGCACTGAAGCTTTCTTT. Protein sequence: CSARNPVGTEAFF.

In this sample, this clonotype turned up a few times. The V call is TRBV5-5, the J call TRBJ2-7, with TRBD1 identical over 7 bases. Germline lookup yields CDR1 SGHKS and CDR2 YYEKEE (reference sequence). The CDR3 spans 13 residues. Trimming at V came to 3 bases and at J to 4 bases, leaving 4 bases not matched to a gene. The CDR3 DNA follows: TGTGCCAGCAGCTGGGGACAGCAATACGAGCAGTACTTC. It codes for CASSWGQQYEQYF.

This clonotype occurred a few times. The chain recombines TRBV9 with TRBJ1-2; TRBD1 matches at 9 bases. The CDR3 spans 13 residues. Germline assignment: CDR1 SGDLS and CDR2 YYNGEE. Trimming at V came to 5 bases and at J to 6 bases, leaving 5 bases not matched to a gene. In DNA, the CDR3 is TGTGCCAGCAGGGGGACAGGGTCGAATGGCTACACCTTC. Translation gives CASRGTGSNGYTF.

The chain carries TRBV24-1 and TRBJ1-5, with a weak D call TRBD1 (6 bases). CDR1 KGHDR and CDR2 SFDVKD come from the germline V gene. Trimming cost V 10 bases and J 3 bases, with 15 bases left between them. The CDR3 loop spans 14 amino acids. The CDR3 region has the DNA TGTGCCACGGGGTCCGGGGGCCTCAATCAGCCCCAGCATTTT. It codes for CATGSGGLNQPQHF.

The CDR3 loop reads CASSQEGAGDGYTF. CDR3 coding DNA: TGTGCCAGCAGCCAAGAAGGGGCAGGAGATGGCTACACCTTC. The genes are TRBV4-2 and TRBJ1-2; D may be TRBD1 (5 bases). The germline V gene has CDR1 LGHNA and CDR2 YNFKEQ. Trimming removed 0 bases from V and 6 bases from J, with 11 bases in between. The CDR3 has 14 residues.

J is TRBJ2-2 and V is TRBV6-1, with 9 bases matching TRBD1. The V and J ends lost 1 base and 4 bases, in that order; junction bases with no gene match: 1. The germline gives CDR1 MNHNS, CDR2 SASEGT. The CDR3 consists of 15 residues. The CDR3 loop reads CASSEGTGATGELFF. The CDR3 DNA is TGTGCCAGCAGTGAAGGGACAGGGGCCACCGGGGAGCTGTTTTTT.

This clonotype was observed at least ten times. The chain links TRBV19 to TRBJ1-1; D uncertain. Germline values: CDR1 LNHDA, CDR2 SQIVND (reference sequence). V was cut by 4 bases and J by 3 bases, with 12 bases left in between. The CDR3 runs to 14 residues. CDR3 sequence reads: CASSTPRVDTEAFF. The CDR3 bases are TGTGCCAGTAGTACTCCGAGGGTGGACACTGAAGCTTTCTTT. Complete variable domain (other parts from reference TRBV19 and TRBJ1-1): DGGITQSPKYLFRKEGQNVTLSCEQNLNHDAMYWYRQDPGQGLRLIYYSQIVNDFQKGDIAEGYSVSREKKESFPLTVTSAQKNPTAFYLCASSTPRVDTEAFFGQGTRLTVV.

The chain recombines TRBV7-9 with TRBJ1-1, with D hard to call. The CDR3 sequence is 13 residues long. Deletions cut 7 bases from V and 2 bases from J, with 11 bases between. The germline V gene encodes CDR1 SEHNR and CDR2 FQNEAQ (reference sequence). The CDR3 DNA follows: TGTGCCAGCACCTTCGAATGTAACACTGAAGCTTTCTTT. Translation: CASTFECNTEAFF.

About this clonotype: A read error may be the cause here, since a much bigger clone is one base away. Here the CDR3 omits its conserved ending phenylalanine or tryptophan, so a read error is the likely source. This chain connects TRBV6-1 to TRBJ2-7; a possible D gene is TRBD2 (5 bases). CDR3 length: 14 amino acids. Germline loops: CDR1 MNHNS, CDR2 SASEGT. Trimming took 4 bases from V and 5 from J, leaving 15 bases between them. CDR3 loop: CASSASVRENEQYL. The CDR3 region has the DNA TGTGCCAGCAGTGCTTCGGTAAGGGAGAACGAGCAGTACTTA.

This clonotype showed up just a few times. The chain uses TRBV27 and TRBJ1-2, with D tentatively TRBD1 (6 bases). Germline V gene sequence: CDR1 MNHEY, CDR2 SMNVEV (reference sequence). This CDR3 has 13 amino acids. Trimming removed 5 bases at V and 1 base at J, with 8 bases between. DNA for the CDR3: TGTGCCAGCAGTACCAGGGGTAACTATGGCTACACCTTC. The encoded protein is CASSTRGNYGYTF.

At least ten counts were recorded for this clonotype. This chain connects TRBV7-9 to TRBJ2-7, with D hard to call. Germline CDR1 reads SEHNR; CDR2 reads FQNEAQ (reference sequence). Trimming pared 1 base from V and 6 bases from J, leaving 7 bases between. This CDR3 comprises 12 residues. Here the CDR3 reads CASSLDSPEQYF. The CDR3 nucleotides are TGTGCCAGCAGCTTAGATAGTCCCGAGCAGTACTTC.

In nucleotides, the CDR3 is TGTGCCACCAGTGACAGACAGGGCGGAACCGGGGAGCTGTTTTTT. Its translation is CATSDRQGGTGELFF. V gene TRBV24-1 combines with J gene TRBJ2-2, with TRBD1 matching over 7 bases. The CDR3 is 15 residues long. Germline V gene lookup returns CDR1 KGHDR and CDR2 SFDVKD. Losses at the gene ends were 4 bases for V and 5 bases for J; bases not matched to a gene: 6.